Shown below are 20 T cell receptor beta chains from a single sample sequenced in a study of CD8+ T cells in alopecia areata. Investigators isolated RNA and reverse transcribed it into cDNA to act as the sequencing template. Clones were sequenced by immunoSEQ multiplex PCR, and TCRdb holds only the in-frame ones, with some missing. This table has 150,000 to 200,000 clones, under 80% appearing once. Specified treatment: oral pan-JAK inhibitor, 5-10 mg twice daily. The specimen was CD4+ T cells sorted from blood, collected around week 49, from a patient treated with tofacitinib. These receptors all come from a human donor with alopecia areata.

The chain recombines TRBV27 with TRBJ1-2; 8 nucleotides agree with TRBD1. Trimming at V came to 3 bases and at J to 1 base, leaving 13 bases not matched to a gene. This CDR3 region has 18 residues. Germline V CDR1 and CDR2: MNHEY, SMNVEV (reference sequence). The CDR3 DNA reads TGTGCCAGCAGTTTCATTCCACTCGACAGGGGAAATAACTATGGCTACACCTTC. Its protein is CASSFIPLDRGNNYGYTF.

The DNA for the CDR3 is TGTGCCAGCAGCCCCCTGACCTCACCCCATGAGCAGTTCTTC. Translated, it gives CASSPLTSPHEQFF. The chain is built from TRBV11-2 and TRBJ2-1; no definite D call. With 5 bases removed from V and 8 bases from J, the gap between germline ends came to 16 bases. The CDR3 totals 14 residues. In germline, CDR1 is SGHAT, CDR2 FQNNGV.

This clone has more than one count but fewer than ten. V is TRBV11-2 and J is TRBJ2-1; D is unresolved. The CDR3 is 14 residues long. Per germline, CDR1 SGHAT and CDR2 FQNNGV. The V gene lost 4 bases and the J gene lost 3 bases, with 10 bases spanning the gap. The CDR3 reads CASSSGLSYNEQFF. The CDR3 coding sequence is TGTGCCAGCAGCTCCGGCCTTAGCTACAATGAGCAGTTCTTC.

V and J are TRBV7-2 and TRBJ1-1; no firm D call. Germline CDR1 reads SGHTA; CDR2 reads FQGNSA. V lost 0 bases and J 4 bases, leaving 9 bases between the germline ends. The CDR3 totals 14 residues. Written as DNA, the CDR3 is TGTGCCAGCAGCTTAGCTGGGTTTGGCACTGAAGCTTTCTTT. It codes for CASSLAGFGTEAFF.

Turning to this clone: Other DNA sequences in this specimen translate into the identical CDR3. The chain joins TRBV2 to TRBJ1-5; 7 nucleotides match TRBD1. Germline V gene lookup returns CDR1 SNHLY and CDR2 FYNNEI. The junction had 0 bases not matched to a gene; V was cut back by 3 bases and J by 4 bases. This CDR3 has 13 amino acids. The CDR3 DNA sequence: TGTGCCAGCAGTGACAGGGGGAATCAGCCCCAGCATTTT. This encodes CASSDRGNQPQHF.

J is TRBJ1-1 and V is TRBV30; D might be TRBD1 (5 bases). V lost 6 bases to trimming and J lost 3 bases, with 26 bases between them. The CDR3 loop spans 17 amino acids. Per germline, CDR1 GTSNPN and CDR2 SVGIG (reference sequence). Here the CDR3 DNA reads TGTGCCTGTCACCCCGGGGGGGGATTCGTACGGGACACTGAAGCTTTCTTT. Protein sequence: CACHPGGGFVRDTEAFF.

This clone has only one observation. The chain links TRBV6-5 to TRBJ2-3, with 10 bases lining up with TRBD2. Germline values: CDR1 MNHEY, CDR2 SVGAGI. V lost 3 bases and J lost 2; bases outside the gene matches: 5. This CDR3 has 16 amino acids. The CDR3 here is CASSYNLAGVTDTQYF. CDR3 in DNA: TGTGCCAGCAGTTATAATCTAGCGGGGGTCACAGATACGCAGTATTTT.

The CDR3 bases are TGTGCCACCAGCAACTCCGGGACAGGGAACACCGGGGAGCTGTTTTTT. The encoded protein is CATSNSGTGNTGELFF. This rearrangement joins TRBV15 to TRBJ2-2, with 8 bases matching TRBD1. This CDR3 has 16 residues. The germline CDR1 and CDR2 sequences are LNHNV and YYDKDF (reference sequence). The junction had 5 bases not matched to a gene; V was cut back by 4 bases and J by 1 base.

This clone was seen just once. The same CDR3 arises from other DNA sequences in this sample as well. The V gene is TRBV29-1, the J gene TRBJ1-5; D is unclear. There are 13 residues in the CDR3. V lost 4 bases, J lost 3 bases, and 10 bases lay in between. CDR1 and CDR2 from the germline V gene are SQVTM and ANQGSEA. The CDR3 sequence: CSVGEGFNQPQHF. The CDR3 DNA sequence: TGCAGCGTTGGAGAGGGTTTCAATCAGCCCCAGCATTTT.

This clone has more than one count but fewer than ten. The rearrangement uses TRBV29-1 and TRBJ2-3, with TRBD2 identical over 8 bases. The CDR3 spans 14 residues. Germline CDR1 SQVTM, CDR2 ANQGSEA. With V trimmed by 5 bases and J by 8 bases, 12 bases remained unmatched. The CDR3 nucleotides are TGCAGCGTTAATAGCGGGACTGGGGATGGTACGCAGTATTTT. Protein: CSVNSGTGDGTQYF.

V and J are TRBV4-3 and TRBJ2-2; TRBD1 matches 7 bases. The CDR3 runs to 16 residues. The V gene's germline CDR1 is LGHNA and CDR2 YSLEER. After removal of 4 bases from V and 0 bases from J, the junction contained 5 bases not matched to a gene. CDR3 sequence reads: CASSLRQGTNTGELFF. The CDR3 DNA is TGCGCCAGCAGCCTAAGACAGGGAACGAACACCGGGGAGCTGTTTTTT.

For this clone: Distinct nucleotide sequences in the sample also encode this CDR3. The genes are TRBV11-2 and TRBJ2-1, with TRBD2 identical over 16 bases. This CDR3 has 17 residues. The germline V gene has CDR1 SGHAT and CDR2 FQNNGV. Trimming removed 3 bases from V and 1 base from J; junction bases left unmatched: 0. The CDR3 DNA sequence: TGTGCCAGCAGCTTGGGACTAGCGGGGGGGTCCTACAATGAGCAGTTCTTC. It is translated as CASSLGLAGGSYNEQFF.

This clone showed up just once. This rearrangement joins TRBV5-1 to TRBJ1-2; no reliable D call. The CDR3 length is 12 residues. V gave up 7 bases and J gave up 6 bases, with 13 bases separating them. CDR1 is SGHRS and CDR2 is YFSETQ in the germline V gene. The CDR3 bases are TGCGCCAGCTCCCTCCAAGACGATGGCTACACCTTC. This gives the protein CASSLQDDGYTF.

The rearrangement joins TRBV20-1 to TRBJ2-5; no clear D gene. CDR3 length: 11 amino acids. CDR1 and CDR2 (germline): DFQATT, SNEGSKA (reference sequence). The V and J ends lost 3 bases and 0 bases respectively, with 2 bases between them. The chain's CDR3 is CSASNQETQYF. Written as DNA, the CDR3 is TGCAGTGCTAGTAACCAAGAGACCCAGTACTTC.

CDR3 bases: TGCAGCGCCATGGACCCAAATGGCTACACCTTC. As protein: CSAMDPNGYTF. The chain combines TRBV29-1 with TRBJ1-2; D is uncertain. Germline CDR1 reads SQVTM; CDR2 reads ANQGSEA. CDR3 length: 11 residues. Trimming took 7 bases from V and 6 from J, leaving 12 bases between them.

This clone appeared a few times. The V and J genes are TRBV6-5 and TRBJ2-3, with D perhaps being TRBD1 or TRBD2 (6 bases each). The CDR3 runs 15 residues. Trimming took off 1 base at V and 3 bases at J, with 11 bases between the two ends. The germline CDR1 and CDR2 sequences are MNHEY and SVGAGI. DNA for the CDR3: TGTGCCAGCAGTTACTATGGGGGGCCTACAGATACGCAGTATTTT. This translates into CASSYYGGPTDTQYF.

This sequence joins TRBV2 and TRBJ1-2; TRBD1 agrees at 10 bases. The CDR3 extends over 12 amino acids. V lost 6 bases to trimming and J lost 7 bases; unmatched junction nucleotides: 2. Per germline, CDR1 SNHLY and CDR2 FYNNEI. CDR3 DNA: TGTGCCAGCAGAGGGGACAGGGGTGGCTACACCTTC. This sequence encodes CASRGDRGGYTF. The full variable domain, rest sourced from reference TRBV2 and TRBJ1-2, is EPEVTQTPSHQVTQMGQEVILRCVPISNHLYFYWYRQILGQKVEFLVSFYNNEISEKSEIFDDQFSVERPDGSNFTLKIRSTKLEDSAMYFCASRGDRGGYTFGSGTRLTVV.

The chain has TRBV29-1 and TRBJ2-2; D uncertain. CDR1 and CDR2 from the germline V gene are SQVTM and ANQGSEA. There are 13 residues in the CDR3. V lost 6 bases, J lost 1 base, and 9 bases lay in between. As DNA, the CDR3 is TGCAGCGTGGCCGACGGGAACACCGGGGAGCTGTTTTTT. It codes for CSVADGNTGELFF.

On this clone: The same CDR3 arises from other DNA sequences in this sample as well. The chain recombines TRBV29-1 with TRBJ1-1, with 7 bases identical to TRBD1. This CDR3 comprises 13 residues. Germline CDR1 and CDR2: SQVTM and ANQGSEA. With V trimmed by 6 bases and J by 0 bases, 4 bases remained unmatched. CDR3 region: CSVAGQMNTEAFF. CDR3 nucleotide sequence: TGCAGCGTAGCGGGACAGATGAACACTGAAGCTTTCTTT.

The V call is TRBV30, the J call TRBJ1-6; D remains ambiguous. V lost 4 bases and J 9 bases, leaving 10 bases between the germline ends. Germline CDR1 GTSNPN, CDR2 SVGIG (reference sequence). There are 12 residues in the CDR3. CDR3 region: CAWIKSTSPLHF. The CDR3 nucleotides are TGTGCCTGGATTAAGTCGACTTCACCCCTCCACTTT.